The subject of this entry is one T cell receptor (beta chain). The antigen is not known. Regarding treatment: 15 to 20 received Ad26.COV2.S at low or high dose, single or two shots; 5 received placebo; per-sample allocation not given. Repertoires come from day 63 after the first vaccine or placebo injection. In Boston, an adult donor aged 18-55 years took part. The sample belongs to a study of Ad26.COV2.S vaccination and SARS-CoV-2 variants. About the study: Intramuscular Ad26.COV2.S doses were given once or twice, 56 days apart. Study-wide findings and caveats: Analytic work on TCR breadth and depth might have understated the full extent of total T cell responses. Comparable non-spike TCR breadth was observed in vaccine and placebo recipients.

Sequencing was performed with immunoSEQ multiplex PCR; in TCRdb, only in-frame clones are kept and a portion is missing. The sample lists fewer than 600,000 clones, 80% to 90% occurring once. Germline V gene lookup returns CDR1 SGHVS and CDR2 FNYEAQ. Trimming at V came to 5 bases and at J to 7 bases, leaving 7 bases not matched to a gene. The CDR3 has 15 amino acids. The starting material was peripheral blood, obtained in a trial of Ad26.COV2.S vaccine versus placebo. This sequence joins TRBV7-6 and TRBJ1-4; 10 nucleotides line up with TRBD1. The receptor comes from a person between 18 and 60 years old who received the Ad26.COV2.S COVID-19 vaccine or a placebo. As DNA, the CDR3 is TGTGCCAGCAGCCCCGGGACAGGGGTTGCTGAAAAACTGTTTTTT. Translating gives CASSPGTGVAEKLFF.